The present T cell receptor beta chain was sequenced within a study of CD8+CD57+ T cells in acquired aplastic anemia. Whole-study context: Roughly 3.2 ug was the average amount of DNA from sorted CD4+ and CD8+ cells. Healthy donor CD4+ cell samples had a mean of roughly 10 million reads. Regarding the study as a whole: Shared by patients and controls, 25 to 30 CD8+ CDR3s were abundant in patients. Patients and controls were not found to differ significantly in CD8+ Simpson's diversity.

Comments on this clonotype: Its target is unknown.

Profiles of TCR beta VDJ and CDR3 were generated from a genomic DNA template. MiXCR, run by TCRdb on the reads, gives a single entry per CDR3 protein. The table lists fewer than 200,000 distinct CDR3 sequences, approximately 60% of them singletons. The germline V and J ends were trimmed by 6 bases and 4 bases, with 13 bases remaining between them. The CDR3 spans 13 residues. The sample comprised sorted CD4+, CD8+, or CD8+CD57+ T cells (not recorded which) from PBMCs. The rearrangement links TRBV12-3 or TRBV12-4 to TRBJ2-7; no definite D call. The receptor's source is a human donor in good health. CDR3 residues: CASSLDVRYEQYF. The CDR3 coding sequence is TGTGCCAGCAGCTTGGATGTTAGGTACGAGCAGTACTTC.